The 28 T cell receptor beta chains below come from one sample, sequenced in a study of beta chain features in type 1 diabetes. General study results and limits: Moderate yet significant TCRB CDR3 shortening was seen in Type 1 diabetes patients in all four CD4+ subsets.

No antigen has been identified for these receptors. The investigators reverse transcribed all of the isolated RNA, so they sequenced expressed TCRB transcripts. Assay used: immunoSEQ multiplex PCR; TCRdb lists only in-frame clones, some missing. The sample gives over 90,000 clones, around 30% of which show up once; roughly 0.5% is in the top ten. The sequencing sample was made of central memory CD4+ T cells from blood. The receptors were sampled from a woman aged 18-30 years with type 1 diabetes.

The CDR3 loop reads CASSHSSGRNFQQYV. The DNA of the CDR3 is TGTGCCAGCAGCCACTCTAGCGGTCGAAACTTTCAGCAGTACGTC. The rearrangement uses TRBV14 and TRBJ2-7, with 7 bases aligning to TRBD2. V dropped 3 bases and J dropped 8; count of bases not matched to a gene: 13. From germline, CDR1 is SGHDN and CDR2 FVKESK. The CDR3 consists of 15 residues.

The V call is TRBV6-1, the J call TRBJ2-7; D possibly corresponds to TRBD1 (6 bases). The CDR3 loop spans 14 amino acids. V was clipped by 4 bases and J by 0 bases, with 10 bases between them. Germline loops: CDR1 MNHNS, CDR2 SASEGT. This CDR3 is CASSGDRFSYEQYV. DNA for the CDR3: TGTGCCAGCAGTGGAGACAGGTTCTCCTACGAGCAGTACGTC.

The chain recombines TRBV5-6 with TRBJ1-2; 11 nucleotides agree with TRBD1. This CDR3 has 12 residues. V lost 3 bases, J lost 9 bases, and 1 base stayed unmatched. Germline lookup yields CDR1 SGHDT and CDR2 YYEEEE. CDR3 amino acids: CASSWDRGSYTF. DNA for the CDR3: TGTGCCAGCAGCTGGGACAGGGGGAGCTACACCTTC.

The chain carries TRBV7-3 and TRBJ2-3; D might be TRBD2 (5 bases). V was shortened by 2 bases and J by 2 bases, with 8 bases between the two germline ends. CDR1 and CDR2 (germline): SGHTA, FQGTGA. CDR3 size: 14 residues. The CDR3 region has the DNA TGTGCCAGCAGCTTATCGGGGATCACAGATACGCAGTATTTT. Amino acid sequence: CASSLSGITDTQYF.

This clone was counted only a few times. The V call is TRBV7-2, the J call TRBJ1-1; 7 nucleotides align to TRBD1. Germline CDR1 is SGHTA and CDR2 is FQGNSA. CDR3 length: 15 amino acids. The V and J ends lost 5 bases and 1 base, in that order; junction bases with no gene match: 7. The CDR3 region is CASSINRDRNTEAFF. As DNA, the CDR3 is TGTGCCAGCAGCATAAACCGGGACAGGAACACTGAAGCTTTCTTT.

This chain links TRBV2 with TRBJ1-1; 9 nucleotides agree with TRBD1. The CDR3 is 12 residues long. The V and J ends lost 6 bases and 8 bases, in that order; junction bases with no gene match: 4. CDR1 is SNHLY and CDR2 is FYNNEI in the germline V gene. The CDR3 here is CASSRDREEAFF. In nucleotides, the CDR3 is TGTGCCAGCAGCAGGGACAGGGAAGAAGCTTTCTTT.

The gene calls are TRBV19 and TRBJ2-2; a weak D match, TRBD2 (6 bases). CDR1 and CDR2 from the germline V gene are LNHDA and SQIVND (reference sequence). V lost 7 bases to trimming and J lost 1 base, with 13 bases between them. The CDR3 spans 15 residues. Here the CDR3 DNA reads TGTGCCAGTACCAGACTAGTGGGGAACACCGGGGAGCTGTTTTTT. It is translated as CASTRLVGNTGELFF.

This chain links TRBV28 with TRBJ1-3; D is undetermined. The V gene's germline CDR1 is MDHEN and CDR2 SYDVKM. V lost 2 bases and J 1 base, leaving 9 bases between the germline ends. The CDR3 covers 15 residues. For the CDR3, the DNA is TGTGCCAGCAGTTTAGCAAGTAGATCTGGAAACACCATATATTTT. This codes for CASSLASRSGNTIYF.

The J gene is TRBJ2-5, the V gene TRBV11-3; tentative D call: TRBD1 (7 bases). V was trimmed by 5 bases and J by 5 bases, leaving 15 bases between them. The germline V gene has CDR1 SGHNT and CDR2 YENEEA. This CDR3 region has 14 residues. CDR3 coding DNA: TGTGCCAGCAGCCAACTAGCAGGGGGGGAGACCCAGTACTTC. This codes for CASSQLAGGETQYF.

Only a few counts were recorded for this clone. The chain links TRBV5-1 to TRBJ2-1; 10 nucleotides match TRBD2. In germline, CDR1 is SGHRS, CDR2 YFSETQ. There are 16 residues in the CDR3. The V gene end was trimmed by 2 bases and the J gene end by 7 bases; junction bases not matched to a gene: 9. CDR3 sequence (DNA): TGCGCCAGCAGCTTCACTACTAGCGGGATTTGGAATGAGCAGTTCTTC. It is translated as CASSFTTSGIWNEQFF.

Regarding this clone: One end of the junction is discordant with germline, which a read error may explain. The chain is built from TRBV10-3 and TRBJ1-1; 7 nucleotides line up with TRBD1. Germline loops: CDR1 ENHRY, CDR2 SYGVKD. CDR3 length: 14 residues. CDR3 coding DNA: TGTGCCGTCAGGAAAGGGGGCGATATGACTGAAGCTTTCTTT. Its protein is CAVRKGGDMTEAFF.

This clone was counted a single time. This sequence joins TRBV5-1 and TRBJ1-4; TRBD1 matches 7 bases. The ends lost 4 bases at V and 5 bases at J; junction bases unmatched: 8. The CDR3 is 15 residues long. Germline lookup yields CDR1 SGHRS and CDR2 YFSETQ. The CDR3 protein is CASSRGQARNEKLFF. CDR3 DNA sequence: TGCGCCAGCAGCCGAGGACAGGCGAGGAATGAAAAACTGTTTTTT. Full variable domain (outside the CDR3, taken from reference TRBV5-1 and TRBJ1-4): KAGVTQTPRYLIKTRGQQVTLSCSPISGHRSVSWYQQTPGQGLQFLFEYFSETQRNKGNFPGRFSGRQFSNSRSEMNVSTLELGDSALYLCASSRGQARNEKLFFGSGTQLSVL.

The V and J genes are TRBV7-2 and TRBJ2-5; TRBD2 matches at 11 bases. Germline-derived CDR1 and CDR2 are SGHTA and FQGNSA. With V trimmed by 5 bases and J by 5 bases, 7 bases remained unmatched. The length of the CDR3 is 15 residues. In DNA form, the CDR3 reads TGTGCCAGCAGCCCCGGACTAGCGGGTTGGGAGACCCAGTACTTC. The encoded protein is CASSPGLAGWETQYF.

The V gene is TRBV18, the J gene TRBJ1-5, with 9 bases identical to TRBD1. V was pared by 3 bases and J by 4 bases, with 1 base of the junction left unmatched. Germline V CDR1 and CDR2: KGHSH, LQKENI. This CDR3 spans 14 amino acids. Written as DNA, the CDR3 is TGTGCCAGCTCACCCGGGACAGGGAATCAGCCCCAGCATTTT. As protein: CASSPGTGNQPQHF. The whole variable domain, filled in from reference TRBV18 and TRBJ1-5, reads NAGVMQNPRHLVRRRGQEARLRCSPMKGHSHVYWYRQLPEEGLKFMVYLQKENIIDESGMPKERFSAEFPKEGPSILRIQQVVRGDSAAYFCASSPGTGNQPQHFGDGTRLSIL.

The genes are TRBV5-4 and TRBJ2-5; D call uncertain. The germline V gene encodes CDR1 SGHNT and CDR2 YYREEE (reference sequence). V was pared by 0 bases and J by 3 bases, with 3 bases between. The CDR3 contains 12 residues. Here the CDR3 DNA reads TGTGCCAGCAGCTTGGCCGAAGAGACCCAGTACTTC. It codes for CASSLAEETQYF.

The gene calls are TRBV7-2 and TRBJ1-1; the D gene is possibly TRBD1 (5 bases). Germline CDR1 reads SGHTA; CDR2 reads FQGNSA. The CDR3 length is 13 residues. The germline V and J ends were trimmed by 2 bases and 1 base, with 5 bases remaining between them. In nucleotides, the CDR3 is TGTGCCAGCAGCTTACAGGGGAACACTGAAGCTTTCTTT. It is translated as CASSLQGNTEAFF.

The chain joins TRBV10-2 to TRBJ2-1, with TRBD2 matching over 9 bases. This CDR3 is built from 14 residues. V was pared by 6 bases and J by 5 bases, with 5 bases of the junction left unmatched. The germline gives CDR1 WSHSY, CDR2 SAAADI. The CDR3 region is CASSRLAANNEQFF. DNA for the CDR3: TGCGCCAGCAGCAGACTAGCGGCTAACAATGAGCAGTTCTTC.

This clone was seen a handful of times. The rearrangement joins TRBV7-6 to TRBJ2-7, with a possible D match to TRBD2 (6 bases). Germline assignment: CDR1 SGHVS and CDR2 FNYEAQ. Trimming took 3 bases from V and 1 from J, leaving 13 bases between them. The CDR3 consists of 15 residues. The CDR3 loop is CASSFAGQSSYEQYF. The CDR3 nucleotides are TGTGCCAGCAGCTTCGCGGGGCAGTCTTCCTACGAGCAGTACTTC.

The V gene is TRBV7-2, the J gene TRBJ2-4; tentative D call: TRBD1 (5 bases). Germline CDR1 is SGHTA and CDR2 is FQGNSA. The CDR3 extends over 14 amino acids. The V end lost 3 bases, the J end lost 9 bases, and 15 bases lay between the germline ends. Here the CDR3 reads CASSLGRDMGIQYF. Here the CDR3 DNA reads TGTGCCAGCAGCTTGGGGCGAGATATGGGCATTCAGTACTTC.

This clone has just a few counts. The V call is TRBV7-2, the J call TRBJ1-2; D ambiguous. The germline CDR1 and CDR2 sequences are SGHTA and FQGNSA. The CDR3 runs 12 residues. The V gene lost 7 bases and the J gene lost 0 bases, with 6 bases spanning the gap. For the CDR3, the DNA is TGTGCCAGCACGGGAACTAACTATGGCTACACCTTC. It encodes CASTGTNYGYTF.

The rearrangement uses TRBV2 and TRBJ2-7; 8 bases agree with TRBD1. Germline CDR1 is SNHLY and CDR2 is FYNNEI. V lost 4 bases to trimming and J lost 1 base; unmatched junction nucleotides: 6. This CDR3 is 15 amino acids long. The chain's CDR3 is CASSVDRGKSYEQYV. The CDR3 DNA reads as TGTGCCAGCAGTGTCGACAGGGGAAAATCCTACGAGCAGTACGTC.

This clone showed up just a few times. The gene calls are TRBV29-1 and TRBJ2-3, with TRBD2 matching 10 bases. The V gene's germline CDR1 is SQVTM and CDR2 ANQGSEA. The CDR3 runs 13 residues. J was trimmed by 5 bases and V by 7 bases; bases with no gene match: 6. Here the CDR3 reads CSGRASGRDTQYF. CDR3 coding DNA: TGCAGCGGGAGGGCTAGCGGGAGAGATACGCAGTATTTT.

The rearrangement joins TRBV19 to TRBJ1-1; D uncertain. Germline loops: CDR1 LNHDA, CDR2 SQIVND (reference sequence). V lost 0 bases and J 10 bases, leaving 15 bases between the germline ends. This CDR3 comprises 14 residues. The CDR3 nucleotides are TGTGCCAGTAGTATAGAAAGGCCCAGTAGAGGAGCTTTCTTT. It translates to CASSIERPSRGAFF. Drawing the rest from reference TRBV19 and TRBJ1-1, the complete variable domain is DGGITQSPKYLFRKEGQNVTLSCEQNLNHDAMYWYRQDPGQGLRLIYYSQIVNDFQKGDIAEGYSVSREKKESFPLTVTSAQKNPTAFYLCASSIERPSRGAFFGQGTRLTVV.

In this sample, this clone turned up a few times. The J gene is TRBJ2-3, the V gene TRBV5-4; D might be TRBD2 (6 bases). V shed 0 bases and J shed 4 bases, with 12 bases lying between them. Per the germline V gene, CDR1 is SGHNT and CDR2 is YYREEE (reference sequence). The CDR3 loop spans 15 amino acids. The CDR3 coding sequence is TGTGCCAGCAGCTTGGTGACTAGAGTCCCAGATACGCAGTATTTT. Amino acid sequence: CASSLVTRVPDTQYF.

This chain joins TRBV5-1 and TRBJ2-2; 10 bases map to TRBD1. Germline V gene data show CDR1 as SGHRS and CDR2 as YFSETQ. After removal of 2 bases from V and 6 bases from J, the junction contained 7 bases not matched to a gene. The CDR3 is made up of 16 amino acids. CDR3 sequence reads: CASSLPGQGFAGELFF. The CDR3 DNA is TGCGCCAGCAGCTTACCGGGACAGGGGTTCGCCGGGGAGCTGTTTTTT.

The chain is built from TRBV7-8 and TRBJ1-5; perhaps TRBD1 as D (6 bases). Trimming shortened V by 2 bases and J by 5 bases, and 13 bases separated the two germline ends. The germline V gene has CDR1 SGHVS and CDR2 FQNEAQ. This CDR3 is 15 amino acids long. Here the CDR3 DNA reads TGTGCCAGCAGCTTAAGGGACATTGTGGATCAGCCCCAGCATTTT. Translation: CASSLRDIVDQPQHF.

This chain connects TRBV11-3 to TRBJ2-3; TRBD2 matches at 9 bases. The CDR3 is 14 amino acids. The V and J ends lost 4 bases and 1 base, in that order; junction bases with no gene match: 0. Germline CDR1 reads SGHNT; CDR2 reads YENEEA. CDR3 nucleotides: TGTGCCAGCAGCTGGACTAGCGGCACAGATACGCAGTATTTT. Its protein product is CASSWTSGTDTQYF.

J is TRBJ2-1 and V is TRBV10-3, with 10 bases fitting TRBD2. The V segment lost 3 bases and the J segment 0 bases; nucleotides outside the gene matches: 8. Germline CDR1 ENHRY, CDR2 SYGVKD. This CDR3 contains 18 residues. Here the CDR3 reads CAISDSPGLASSYNEQFF. CDR3 in DNA: TGTGCCATCAGTGATTCGCCGGGACTAGCGAGCTCCTACAATGAGCAGTTCTTC.